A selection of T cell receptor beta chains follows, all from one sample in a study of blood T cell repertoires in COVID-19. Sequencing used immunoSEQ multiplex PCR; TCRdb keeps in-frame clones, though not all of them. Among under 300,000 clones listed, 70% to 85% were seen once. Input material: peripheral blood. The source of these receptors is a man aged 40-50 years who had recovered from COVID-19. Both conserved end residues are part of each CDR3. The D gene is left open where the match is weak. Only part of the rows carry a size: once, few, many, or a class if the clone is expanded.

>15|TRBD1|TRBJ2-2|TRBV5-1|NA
TGCGCCAGTAAACCCGGGACAGCGAACACCGGGGAGCTGTTTTTT
CASKPGTANTGELFF
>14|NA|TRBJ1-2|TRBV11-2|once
TGTGCCAGCAGCGCCACAAGGGGAGGCTATGGCTACACCTTC
CASSATRGGYGYTF
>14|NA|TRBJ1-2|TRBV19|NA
TGTGCCAGTAGGAGTTCCGTGGCGGCAGGGGGCTACACCTTC
CASRSSVAAGGYTF
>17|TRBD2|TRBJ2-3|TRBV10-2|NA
TGCGCCAGCAGTGATTTAGCGGGGGGATTAGGGACAGATACGCAGTATTTT
CASSDLAGGLGTDTQYF
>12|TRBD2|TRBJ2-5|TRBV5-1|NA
TGCGCCAGCAGACCCGGGGGGGAGACCCAGTACTTC
CASRPGGETQYF
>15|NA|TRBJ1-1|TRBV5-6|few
TGTGCCAGCAGCTCCCAGACAGGTAGTGGTACTGAAGCTTTCTTT
CASSSQTGSGTEAFF
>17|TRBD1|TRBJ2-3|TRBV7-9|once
TGTGCCAGCAGCAACTACCCCGGACAGGGCGGGTTCGATACGCAGTATTTT
CASSNYPGQGGFDTQYF
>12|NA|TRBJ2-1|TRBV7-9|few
TGTGCCAGCAGCGCGACTAGAAATGAGCAGTTCTTC
CASSATRNEQFF
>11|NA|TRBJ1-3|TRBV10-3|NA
TGTGCCACGACAGGAATGGACACCATATATTTT
CATTGMDTIYF
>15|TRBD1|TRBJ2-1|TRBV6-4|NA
TGTGCCAGCAGTGACTCGATGACAGGGGGCGGTGAGCAGTTCTTC
CASSDSMTGGGEQFF
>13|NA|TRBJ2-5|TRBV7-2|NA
TGTGCCAGCAGCGTTAAGGGGGAAAAGGTCCAGTACTTC
CASSVKGEKVQYF
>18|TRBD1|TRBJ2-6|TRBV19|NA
TGTGCCAGTAGTATAAAACCGGGACAGGCTCCTGGGGCCAACGTCCTGACTTTC
CASSIKPGQAPGANVLTF
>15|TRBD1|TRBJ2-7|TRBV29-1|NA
TGCAGCGTTGAAAAGGATCAGGGGGCGACCTACGAGCAGTACTTC
CSVEKDQGATYEQYF
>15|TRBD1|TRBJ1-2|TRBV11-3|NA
TGTGCCAGCAGCTTAGGCCGGGACAGGGGTCTTGGCTACACCTTC
CASSLGRDRGLGYTF
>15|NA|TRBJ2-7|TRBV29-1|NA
TGCAGCGTTGTGGCCCTAGTCTGGAGCTCCTACGAGCAGTACTTC
CSVVALVWSSYEQYF
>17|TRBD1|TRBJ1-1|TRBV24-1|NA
TGTGCCACCAGTGAGTACCGGGACAGGGACTTGAACACTGAAGCTTTCTTT
CATSEYRDRDLNTEAFF
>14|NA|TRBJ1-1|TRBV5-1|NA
TGCGCCAGCAGCTTGGACACCTTGAACACTGAAGCTTTCTTT
CASSLDTLNTEAFF
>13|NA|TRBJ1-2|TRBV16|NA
TGTGCCAGCAGCCAATATAACAGTCAAGGCTACACCTTC
CASSQYNSQGYTF